This T cell receptor (beta chain) was observed in a study of shared clonotypes between healthy human individuals. V dropped 0 bases and J dropped 10 bases, with 17 bases sitting between them. Per germline, CDR1 SGHKS and CDR2 YYEKEE (reference sequence). The CDR3 length is 15 residues. Sequencing used immunoSEQ multiplex PCR; TCRdb keeps in-frame clones, though not all of them. The table shows 2 million to 2.5 million clones, with under 95% occurring only once. This receptor was taken from a man younger than 30 in good health. Some clones in this sample may be carry-over from other donors' samples. The sample taken for sequencing was naive CD4+ T cells from PBMCs. Subset here: CD45RA+ positively selected. The gene calls are TRBV5-5 and TRBJ2-1; the D gene could be TRBD1 or TRBD2 (5 bases each). CDR3 residues: CASSLAVYIGDEQFF. The CDR3 nucleotides read TGTGCCAGCAGCTTGGCCGTGTATATAGGGGACGAGCAGTTCTTC.